The sequence of this T cell receptor beta chain was determined in a study of T cells in localized non-small cell lung cancer. Study-wide points: Because only a single region of the tumor was sequenced, heterogeneity remains possible. Longer survival (overall) was linked to higher T cell density in blood.

CDR3 length: 16 amino acids. CDR1 SGHNT and CDR2 YENEEA come from the germline V gene. V lost 2 bases and J lost 4; bases outside the gene matches: 6. This clone was seen a handful of times. Its antigen is undetermined. TCRdb's copy holds only in-frame clones and misses some; the assay was immunoSEQ multiplex PCR. The table shows about 2,500 clones, with about 20% occurring only once. The genes are TRBV11-3 and TRBJ2-2, with 8 positions matching TRBD2. The sequence came from a male donor older than 55 with stage III squamous cell lung carcinoma. The source material was lung tumor tissue, sampled before any cancer treatment. The CDR3 region is CASSLLAGGSTGELFF. CDR3 nucleotides: TGTGCCAGCAGCTTATTGGCGGGGGGATCCACCGGGGAGCTGTTTTTT.